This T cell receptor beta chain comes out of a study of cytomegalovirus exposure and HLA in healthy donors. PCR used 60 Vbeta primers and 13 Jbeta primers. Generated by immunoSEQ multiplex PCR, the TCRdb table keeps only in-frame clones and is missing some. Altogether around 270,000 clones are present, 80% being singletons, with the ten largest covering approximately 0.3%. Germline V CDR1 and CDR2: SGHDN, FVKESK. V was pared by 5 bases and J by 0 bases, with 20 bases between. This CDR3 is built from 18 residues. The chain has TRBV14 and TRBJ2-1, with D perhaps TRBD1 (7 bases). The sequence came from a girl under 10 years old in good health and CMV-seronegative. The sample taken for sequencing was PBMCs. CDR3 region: CASSKAEGAWSSYNEQFF. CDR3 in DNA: TGTGCCAGCAGCAAAGCGGAGGGGGCGTGGAGCTCCTACAATGAGCAGTTCTTC.